The sequence of this TCR beta chain was determined in a study of blood T cell repertoires in COVID-19. Study details: Sites across the United States, Italy and Spain contributed samples from acute and convalescent COVID-19.

Assay: immunoSEQ multiplex PCR; the TCRdb copy retains only in-frame clones and omits some. The sample contains 78,000 or so clones, roughly 82% of which appear only once. Trimming cost V 2 bases and J 9 bases, with 9 bases left between them. The CDR3 runs 12 residues. CDR1 SGHDT and CDR2 YYEEEE come from the germline V gene. This chain joins TRBV5-6 and TRBJ2-4; D perhaps matches TRBD1 (5 bases). This clonotype was obtained from an elderly man with acute or convalescent COVID-19. Sequenced material: peripheral blood. The DNA of the CDR3 is TGTGCCAGCAGCTTCACTCAGGGCATTCAGTACTTC. Residues: CASSFTQGIQYF.